Reported below is one T cell receptor (beta chain). Its antigen is not identified. The PCR made use of 60 Vbeta and 13 Jbeta primers. The assay was immunoSEQ multiplex PCR, and TCRdb's table has in-frame clones only and misses some. The sample has roughly 90,000 clones; roughly 72% are singletons. Trimming took 0 bases from V and 4 from J; bases not matched to a gene: 4. In germline, CDR1 is SGHRS, CDR2 YFSETQ. The CDR3 is 15 amino acids. This record comes from a study of cytomegalovirus exposure and HLA in healthy donors. Study-wide findings and caveats: A few chains tied to CMV proved CMV antigen-specific in vitro.

The V call is TRBV5-1, the J call TRBJ1-5; TRBD1 matches at 7 bases. The sequencing sample was made of PBMCs. The clonotype originates from a man aged 30 to 39 in good health and CMV-seropositive. The CDR3 DNA sequence: TGCGCCAGCAGCTTGGAACACAGGGGAAATCAGCCCCAGCATTTT. It encodes CASSLEHRGNQPQHF.